This entry features one TCR beta chain sequence. Its antigen target is currently unknown. It has no much larger one-base neighbor in the sample; base qualities were not kept. Reading the label with the study, this specimen's time point is: about 28 days (+/-7) after the second vaccine dose. AZD1222 recipients whose second dose came at about 4 weeks and those whose second dose came at about 12 weeks were combined into one group, since spike-specific TCR depth and breadth did not differ between the two schedules. Samples from vaccinated people were obtained from the UK trials COV001 and COV002, which included a single-blind randomized controlled phase 2/3 trial of AZD1222 (ChAdOx1 nCoV-19) in healthy adults. Trial participant PBMC samples were collected at day 0 and day 28 after the second dose for TCRbeta chain sequencing. This sample is drawn from a study of T cell responses to AZD1222 COVID-19 vaccine (dated by TCRdb to the early 2020s). Background for the entire study: A total of over 230 trial participants underwent TCR sequencing, of whom about 210 received two doses of AZD1222 and approximately 25 received two doses of the MenACWY control vaccine. Trial participants were enrolled by age into subgroups of 18-55, 56-69 and 70-plus years, and around 140, 26 and 57 TCR-sequenced participants, respectively, were included in these subgroups. Study-wide conclusions, independent of this receptor: Participants were mostly white British and included more females than males, and it was suggested by the authors that clonal diversity may have been underestimated. Conclusions about previously exposed vaccinees are limited, since just five to seven AZD1222 recipients were seropositive for SARS-CoV-2 at baseline. Reportedly, close to half of the unique spike-specific TCRs recognized epitopes lying outside the regions that are mutated in the B.1.351 and B.1.1.7 variants. The whole spike protein was spanned by vaccine-associated CD4 TCRs, and dominant responses were seen in regions 160-218 and 743-854. Spike-specific TCR breadth and depth rose significantly after two AZD1222 doses compared with day 0 and with MenACWY recipients. In the small 56-69-year group, the increase in depth fell short of significance, most likely because of low power. Because no day 14 peak-response samples were available, the repertoires could be characterized only after the peak T cell response.

The germline V gene supplies CDR1 MNHEY and CDR2 SVGAGI. Reading from cysteine to phenylalanine, the CDR3 counts 15 amino acids. Only CDR3 DNA remains: 45 bases, in frame from the first base. Between the V and J ends, shortened by 6 bases and 3 bases respectively, the junction contains 15 bases. The CDR3 regions of human TCRbeta chains were subjected to immunosequencing. The original methods were these. Repertoire TCRs were matched against a reference library of SARS-CoV-2-specific TCRs generated with the MIRA antigen-specificity platform. Breadth was defined as the fraction of unique TCRs that were SARS-CoV-2-associated, and depth was defined as the fraction of total T cells that were SARS-CoV-2-associated. Each spike-specific TCR was assigned to its reactive spike region and to a CD4 or CD8 class using the MIRA data. Log10-transformed breadth and depth values were compared by one-way ANOVA with Sidak's multiple comparisons tests. Not all clones reach the TCRdb copy of this immuneACCESS table, which keeps in-frame sequences only. Checked studies attribute under half of the gap to unresolved V genes and leave the rest unexplained. For V, J and clone size, that table is used; D and trimming come from the DNA. The sample has about 150,000 clones on record, roughly nine tenths of them singletons. The ten largest clones take up under 4% of the sample.

The rearranged chain carries TRBV6-5 and TRBJ1-3, with TRBD1 tentatively as D gene (6 bases match). This clonotype was sampled from an adult who received the AZD1222 COVID-19 vaccine. The material was peripheral blood, obtained 28 days after the second AZD1222 dose. The CDR3 protein is CASSSTGTVGNTIYF. The DNA sequence is given as TGTGCCAGCAGCTCTACAGGGACCGTTGGAAACACCATATATTTT.